This TCR beta chain was identified in a study of T-cell reconstitution after alpha-beta-depleted transplantation in children. This clonotype was seen more than once but under ten times. TCRbeta library preparation incorporated unique molecular identifiers. TCRdb itself ran the PCR reads through MiXCR, one entry per CDR3 protein. Altogether 640,000 or so distinct CDR3 sequences are present, around 17% being singletons, with the ten largest covering 0.85% to 1.3%. The CDR3 contains 15 residues. V was cut by 5 bases and J by 7 bases, with 19 bases left in between. Per the germline V gene, CDR1 is SGHVS and CDR2 is FQNEAQ.

This sequence originates from a human donor who donated a stem cell graft to a child with acute myeloid leukemia. The V call is TRBV7-8, the J call TRBJ2-3; D possibly uses TRBD1 or TRBD2 (7 bases each). The sequencing here drew on PBMCs from the stem cell graft donor, taken from the stem cell graft. The CDR3 DNA is TGTGCCAGCAGCGTGCCTGAGCGGGACAGACATACGCAGTATTTT. Translated: CASSVPERDRHTQYF.